This T cell receptor beta chain comes out of a study of cytomegalovirus exposure and HLA in healthy donors (dated 2017 in TCRdb). Looking at the study overall: In an earlier analysis of 587 of the donors, approximately 300 Gb of sequence data and approximately 100 million unique TCR beta sequences from about 179 million T cells were reported. The study aimed to test whether signatures of past pathogen exposure could be identified by cataloging public T cell receptors. Rather than drawing on any new phenotypic data, the later analysis identified candidate immune exposures from TCR beta sequences and the way those sequences occurred across donors. Because of strong linkage in the cohort, 5 or 6 DR-DQ haplotypes were treated as single units for association and clustering. Alongside the repertoire data, information on donor age, sex, ethnicity and CMV serostatus was compiled. Typing coverage differed by locus: A, B, C, DRB1 and DQB1 were typed in roughly 620-640 donors, DQA1 in 522, DPA1 in approximately 610, and DPB1 in approximately 450. An earlier analysis of approximately 580 of the donors used high-throughput TCR beta sequencing to judge whether each TCR beta V gene segment behaved as functional or pseudogenic. The study profiled the T cell repertoires of about 720 subjects by immunosequencing and related them to cytomegalovirus serostatus. Every discovery cohort repertoire had been produced on one sequencing platform. The genetic ancestry cluster associated with self-reported Caucasian donors included approximately 85% of the 398 genotyped donors. Both class I and class II loci were covered by HLA typing, at four-digit resolution. A later genetic analysis took genome-wide SNP genotypes for about three fifths of the roughly 700 donors and used that subset as a discovery cohort. In a later analysis, previously published TCR beta repertoires from 600 to 850 donors were re-analyzed and high-resolution HLA genotyping was added so that TCR occurrence patterns could be studied. An early release covering roughly 640 HLA-typed donors comprised about 300 gigabases of sequencing data and around 86 million unique TCR sequences. Among 398 genotyped donors of the cohort, an average of around 250,000 unique TCR beta nucleotide sequences was sequenced per donor, of which approximately 18% were non-productive. To predict cytomegalovirus infection status, the study brought together high-throughput TCR immunosequencing, statistical association of individual TCRs with disease status, and machine learning. A separate validation cohort of roughly 130 different subjects was used in addition to the 666-subject first cohort.

The germline V gene specifies MDHEN as CDR1 and SYDVKM as CDR2. V lost 5 bases and J lost 0 bases; the stretch between them is 14 bases long. The CDR3 sequence holds 15 residues, the cysteine and phenylalanine included. Left in the record is the CDR3 DNA by itself, 45 bases read in frame from the first base. Receptor amplification or capture employed the immunoSEQ multiplex PCR assay. For the multiplex PCR, a mixture combining 60 forward primers for TCR Vbeta segments and 13 reverse primers for TCR Jbeta segments was used. The CDR3 region of rearranged TCR beta genes was amplified from genomic DNA with a multiplex PCR assay. The Illumina HiSeq System was used to sequence the amplified TCR beta libraries as 87-base-pair reads. Per the authors' processing: In a later analysis, roughly 80 million unique TCR beta chains were counted across the 500 to 850 repertoires, and roughly 11 million of these chains were shared by at least two donors. To remove PCR and sequencing errors, raw reads were error-corrected and collapsed into unique sequences using a nearest-neighbor algorithm that merged closely related sequences. CDR3 sequences were aligned to IMGT reference sequences to assign V, D and J gene segments. Each retained sequence needed at least a six-nucleotide match to both a V gene segment and a J gene segment. A rearrangement counted as productive if the CDR3 had no stop codons and remained in frame with V and J, and every other rearrangement counted as non-productive. Following IMGT convention, CDR3 was defined as the stretch from the second conserved V-encoded cysteine to the conserved J-encoded phenylalanine. In an earlier analysis of roughly 580 of the donors, sequences lacking an unambiguous match to a single V gene segment were excluded. In an earlier analysis of 587 of the donors, V segments were called functional above 56.7% productive rearrangements and were called segregating when the between-donor standard deviation exceeded 5%. A statistical classification framework was built to diagnose cytomegalovirus status from the catalog of TCR beta chain sequences. A later analysis assigned V and J genes by comparing TCR nucleotide sequences with IMGT/GENE-DB human TR gene sequences. Using the TCRdist pipeline, a later analysis assigned CDR3 sequences along with most-parsimonious VDJ recombination scenarios. In a later analysis, every TCR beta chain was defined by the combination of its CDR3 amino acid sequence and its V-gene family, and reads without a unique V-gene family were dropped. As a way to deal with suspected cross-contamination and a sequencing artifact, a later analysis dropped over 550 nucleotide sequences that were highly shared and had low generation probability. In a later analysis, a clonal expansion index was calculated for each public chain from normalized within-repertoire ranks of inferred template counts. Generation probabilities in a later analysis came from a VDJ recombination model fitted to out-of-frame rearrangements, and those results were checked against IGoR. A later analysis scored TCR-TCR, TCR-HLA and TCR-CMV co-occurrence with hypergeometric tests, applying a repertoire-size bias correction to TCR pairs. False discovery rates were estimated in a later analysis by permuting HLA or CMV assignments 20 times. In a later analysis, co-occurring TCRs were grouped using DBSCAN, with TCRdist sequence similarity added in when clustering inside HLA-allele-positive subsets. Co-occurrence clustering excluded repertoires with fewer than 30,000 or more than 120,000 public chains, plus five with anomalous nucleotide sharing. The table was pulled from immuneACCESS by TCRdb, which kept in-frame rearrangements only. Such tables lose some clones; where checked, under half of the loss comes from unresolved V genes, and the rest has no known cause. V and J calls and clone size follow that table, whereas D and trimming were derived from the DNA. This sample gives around 86,000 clones in total; 60% to 80% of them show up just once. The top ten clonotypes cover roughly 5.5% of the sample.

The table lists this clone with a count of one. Its antigen is still unknown. No base-level quality is on record; no much larger clone is a single base apart. What the research found in general, with its limitations: In a later analysis, HLA-associated TCR beta chains were found to be more clonally expanded and to have lower generation probabilities than equally common non-associated chains. Because some donors lacked HLA typing at each locus, the association tests relied only on the typed subset. For the cohort, immune exposure information was limited to CMV serostatus. The authors suggested that the approach could potentially be extended to other disease states and immunological phenotypes. Only TCR beta chains were sequenced in this cohort, and the absence of alpha or paired-chain data limited detectable features. Several of the top co-occurrence clusters appeared to be linked to parvovirus B19, influenza, CMV and Epstein-Barr virus, according to a later analysis. Correlated functional status among segregating V segments might be attributable to linkage disequilibrium, but an unknown experimental factor could not be ruled out. A cluster of highly shared sequence variants was judged likely to be a technical artifact of the sequencing pipeline. Most TCR sequences were observed very rarely across donors, whereas some public TCRs were present in many individuals. In a later analysis, TCR association rates were found to vary across HLA loci, with the most associated TCRs seen for DRB1 alleles and the fewest for HLA-C alleles. The presence/absence analyses assumed that sequencing depth was roughly uniform across donors, and that assumption may not be true. An earlier analysis of several hundred of the donors showed that most TCR beta V segments appeared in productive rearrangements either about 87% or about 30% of the time, which broadly matched IMGT annotations. The 87-base-pair reads could not distinguish some IMGT-functional V segments, including TRBV6-2 and TRBV6-3, so those segments were excluded. At a false discovery rate of 0.05, a later analysis linked some 18,000 TCR beta sequences to specific HLA alleles. In a later genetic analysis, fewer N-insertions in productive TCRs were reported among donors in an Asian-associated ancestry cluster than the roughly 710-donor mean. A further reported finding was that TCR beta sequences accurately predicted the HLA-A and HLA-B alleles for most subjects in the first cohort. A total of 164 TCR beta chains were listed by the study as associated with cytomegalovirus. Over 15 rarely observed V segments, including chromosome 9 orphons, were excluded from the earlier analysis of a few hundred of the donors because counts were too low. A later genetic analysis associated a missense DCLRE1C variant with V-gene and J-gene trimming of TCR beta chains, and an independent cohort replicated the association. The classifier was reported to diagnose cytomegalovirus status with high specificity and sensitivity in both the original and validation cohorts. When HLA alleles, especially DR and DQ, strongly co-occurred, attributing TCR associations to individual alleles was difficult. Most CMV-associated TCR beta chains appeared to be HLA-restricted in a later analysis, and the HLA associations seemed to be driven largely by CMV exposure. A few of the identified cytomegalovirus-associated TCR beta chains were confirmed in vitro to be specific for cytomegalovirus antigens.

The cohort comprised under 700 healthy bone marrow donors. Cohort members were all nominally healthy when sampled, although unrecorded immune exposures were likely present. The donor was CMV seronegative and was included in the group of over 300 seronegative cohort members. A peripheral blood sample was provided by each donor, and peripheral blood mononuclear cells were used for TCR beta sequencing. The Qiagen DNeasy Blood Extraction Kit was used to extract genomic DNA from the blood cell samples. The specimen was PBMCs. This TCR was sampled from a female donor in good health and CMV-seronegative. The V gene is TRBV28 and the J gene is TRBJ2-7; a tentative D match to TRBD1 spans 5 bases. The bases read TGTGCCAGCAGTGGCAGGGTCAAGGGCTCCTACGAGCAGTACTTC. Its protein product is CASSGRVKGSYEQYF.